A selection of T cell receptor beta chains follows, all from one sample in a study of radiotherapy plus CTLA-4 blockade in lung cancer. Generated by immunoSEQ multiplex PCR, the TCRdb table keeps only in-frame clones and is missing some. The sample yields around 110,000 clones, around 90% seen once. The material sequenced was peripheral blood, taken from a patient treated with radiotherapy plus ipilimumab. The receptor set was obtained from a human donor with non-small cell lung cancer that progressed on radiotherapy plus ipilimumab. CDR3s include the opening cysteine and the closing phenylalanine or tryptophan. A D gene is named only where the DNA matches it firmly. Where a row states a size, it is once, few, many or the class of an expanded clone; other rows omit it.

DNA,CDR3,J,D,size,V
TGCGCCAGCAGCCCCCAGGGGGCAGAAAATGAAAAACTGTTTTTT,CASSPQGAENEKLFF,TRBJ1-4,TRBD1,NA,TRBV5-1
TGTGCCAGCAGTGAAGACAGGGGATATGGCTACACCTTC,CASSEDRGYGYTF,TRBJ1-2,TRBD1,NA,TRBV6-1
TGTGCCAGCAGAACCGGGACAGCCTCCTACGAGCAGTACTTC,CASRTGTASYEQYF,TRBJ2-7,TRBD1,NA,TRBV2
TGTGCCAGCAGCTCGGGAAGCTCCTACAATGAGCAGTTCTTC,CASSSGSSYNEQFF,TRBJ2-1,NA,NA,TRBV11-2
TGTGCCAGCATTGAAGGCACACTAGATACGCAGTATTTT,CASIEGTLDTQYF,TRBJ2-3,NA,NA,TRBV2
TGCGCCAGCAGCCTAGGACAGGCCGCCTACGAGCAGTACTTC,CASSLGQAAYEQYF,TRBJ2-7,TRBD1,NA,TRBV5-1
TGTGCCAGCAGTTACGGGGGACTAGCGGGAGGGTACGAGCAGTACTTC,CASSYGGLAGGYEQYF,TRBJ2-7,TRBD2,NA,TRBV6-5
TGTGCCAGTAGTTCCCCCCGGACAGGAACCACAGATACGCAGTATTTT,CASSSPRTGTTDTQYF,TRBJ2-3,TRBD1,NA,TRBV19
TGTGCCAGCAGCTTTACAGGGGGTGGCTACACCTTC,CASSFTGGGYTF,TRBJ1-2,TRBD1,NA,TRBV5-4
TGCGCCAGCAGTAGGGACGACGGCCAGGACTACAATGAGCAGTTCTTC,CASSRDDGQDYNEQFF,TRBJ2-1,NA,NA,TRBV5-1
TGTGCCAGCAGCTCCTACAGGTCCCCGGTGCAGTACTTC,CASSSYRSPVQYF,TRBJ2-5,NA,NA,TRBV7-6
TGTGCCAGCACGGTCCCTTTCCCCCGCGGGGAGCTGTTTTTT,CASTVPFPRGELFF,TRBJ2-2,NA,NA,TRBV28
TGTGCCAGCAACCGGGAAGGTCCGAGCTCCTACAATGAGCAGTTCTTC,CASNREGPSSYNEQFF,TRBJ2-1,NA,few,TRBV5-6
TGCGCCAGCAGCTTGGAAGACAGGGCGGGTGGCTACACCTTC,CASSLEDRAGGYTF,TRBJ1-2,TRBD1,NA,TRBV5-1
TGTGCCAGTAGGGGGACTAGTATGGCCGGGGAGCTGTTTTTT,CASRGTSMAGELFF,TRBJ2-2,TRBD2,NA,TRBV19
TGTGCCAGCAGTGAAGCACAGGGATGGACCGGGGAGCTGTTTTTT,CASSEAQGWTGELFF,TRBJ2-2,NA,once,TRBV6-1
TGCGCCAGCAGCTTAGGACTAGCGGGAGTGGTCTACAATGAGCAGTTCTTC,CASSLGLAGVVYNEQFF,TRBJ2-1,TRBD2,NA,TRBV5-1
TGTGCCAGCAGTAAACTTTCGGGACTAGCGGGTTCTCTGGACTTC,CASSKLSGLAGSLDF,TRBJ2-7,TRBD2,NA,TRBV2
TGTGCCTGGAGTGTTGGCAGCTCTGGAAACACCATATATTTT,CAWSVGSSGNTIYF,TRBJ1-3,NA,NA,TRBV30
TGTGCCATCAGTGAGCGCGACAGGGGGAAGTCCTACGAGCAGTACTTC,CAISERDRGKSYEQYF,TRBJ2-7,TRBD1,NA,TRBV10-3
TGTGCCAGCTCACCAGGCAGGGGCTCCTACAATGAGCAGTTCTTC,CASSPGRGSYNEQFF,TRBJ2-1,NA,NA,TRBV18
TGCGCCAGCAGGGTAGCGGGAGGGGCTCAAGAGACCCAGTACTTC,CASRVAGGAQETQYF,TRBJ2-5,TRBD2,NA,TRBV5-1
TGTGCCAGCAGCGTATCGGGGGCCTATGGCTACACCTTC,CASSVSGAYGYTF,TRBJ1-2,NA,once,TRBV9
TGTGCCAGCAGTGAGAGGTCGGGGACCAGCAATCAGCCCCAGCATTTT,CASSERSGTSNQPQHF,TRBJ1-5,NA,NA,TRBV6-4
TGTGCCAGCAGCTTGGGACTAGCGGAAAACACCGGGGAGCTGTTTTTT,CASSLGLAENTGELFF,TRBJ2-2,TRBD2,NA,TRBV5-6